The sequence of this T cell receptor beta chain was determined in a study of radiation and T cells in renal cell carcinoma. Whole-study context: Nephrectomy followed 15 Gy stereotactic body radiation by 4 weeks.

Data came from immunoSEQ multiplex PCR; TCRdb stores just in-frame clones and leaves some out. The table includes some 50,000 clones, about 83% detected once. Indicated time point: baseline pretreatment blood. The treatment: 15 Gy SBRT to primary tumor, nephrectomy 4 weeks later. Clear cell pathology was present in this patient's renal cell carcinoma. Trimming took 4 bases from V and 6 from J, leaving 14 bases between them. This CDR3 contains 13 residues. The germline V gene has CDR1 SGHDT and CDR2 YYEEEE. This sequence was found in a woman aged 65 to 85 with renal cell carcinoma. The chain is built from TRBV5-6 and TRBJ2-7, with unresolved D. The sample here was blood, taken from a patient whose treatment included radiotherapy and nephrectomy. CDR3 DNA: TGTGCCAGCAGCCCAAGGGTGGTTGGCGAGCAGTACTTC. It is translated as CASSPRVVGEQYF.